There are a few counts of the clone carrying this TCR beta chain. TCRdb reprocessed the RT-PCR reads via MiXCR and lists one record per CDR3 protein. The data contain about 610,000 distinct CDR3 sequences, 14% of them singletons. The CDR3 loop spans 15 amino acids. V lost 5 bases and J 4 bases, leaving 15 bases between the germline ends. Germline V gene lookup returns CDR1 MNHEY and CDR2 SMNVEV (reference sequence). This entry belongs to a study of response to subunit inactivated influenza vaccine. The sequenced sample was PBMCs from blood, obtained approximately 12 days after vaccination. J is TRBJ1-3 and V is TRBV27, with D unresolved. The clonotype originates from a man between 45 and 60 years old who received an inactivated influenza vaccine. CDR3 sequence: CASSPTPFRGNTIYF. The CDR3 nucleotides are TGTGCCAGCAGTCCAACACCATTCAGGGGAAACACCATATATTTT.